This passage covers 10 T cell receptor beta chains from one sample sequenced in a study of molecular identifiers for immune sequencing clone quantification. TCRdb itself ran the PCR reads through MiXCR, one entry per CDR3 protein. The table shows about 640,000 distinct CDR3 sequences, with about 20% occurring only once. The specimen was naive CD8+ T cells from blood, with Jurkat cell RNA spiked in. Subset defined: FACS-sorted CD8+CD4-CCR7+CD45RA+ naive T cells. The source of these receptors is a human donor in good health. Some libraries in this study had Jurkat cell RNA spiked in.

As concerns this clonotype: Possible read error: a much larger clone is one base away. The J gene is TRBJ2-7, the V gene TRBV4-3; D gene ambiguous. V lost 0 bases and J 5 bases, leaving 11 bases between the germline ends. The CDR3 contains 14 residues. Germline V lookup: CDR1 LGHNA, CDR2 YSLEER. The CDR3 region has the DNA TGCGCCAGCAGCCAAGATCCTGAATACCACGAGCAGTACTTC. It encodes CASSQDPEYHEQYF.

Only a few counts were recorded for this clonotype. A much larger clone lies one base from this, so it may be a read error. CDR3 sequence reads: CASGVAAMNTEAFF. In DNA form, the CDR3 reads TGTGCCAGCGGCGTAGCGGCCATGAACACTGAAGCTTTCTTT. The chain links TRBV9 to TRBJ1-1, with no clear D. The CDR3 covers 14 residues. The V gene's germline CDR1 is SGDLS and CDR2 YYNGEE.

This clonotype turned up a few times. This chain joins TRBV12-3 or TRBV12-4 and TRBJ1-1; TRBD1 is a possible D gene (5 bases). The CDR3 loop spans 15 amino acids. The germline V and J ends were trimmed by 2 bases and 5 bases, with 15 bases remaining between them. CDR3 amino acids: CASSLTSRGGTEAFF. The CDR3 DNA reads as TGTGCCAGCAGTTTAACGTCGAGGGGCGGAACTGAAGCTTTCTTT.

This clonotype was counted ten times or more. V is TRBV27 and J is TRBJ2-1, with D perhaps TRBD1 (6 bases). This CDR3 contains 13 residues. Between the trimmed V and J ends, which lost 3 bases and 7 bases, there was a span of 10 bases. Germline V CDR1 and CDR2: MNHEY, SMNVEV (reference sequence). For the CDR3, the DNA is TGTGCCAGCAGTTTCCAGGGGCGAAATGAGCAGTTCTTC. Its translation: CASSFQGRNEQFF.

Regarding this clonotype: Just one base apart from a much larger clone, this may be a read error. The rearrangement uses TRBV28 and TRBJ2-7, with D tentatively TRBD1 or TRBD2 (6 bases each). CDR3 size: 15 residues. CDR1 and CDR2 (germline): MDHEN, SYDVKM. Deletions cut 5 bases from V and 4 bases from J, with 18 bases between. CDR3 nucleotides: TGTGCCAGCAGTCTTAGGGGGGCCAGCGAGTACGAGCAGTACTTC. This codes for CASSLRGASEYEQYF.

For this clonotype: A much larger clone lies one base from this, so it may be a read error. This chain joins TRBV6-5 and TRBJ2-7; perhaps TRBD2 as D (5 bases). Germline V CDR1 and CDR2: MNHEY, SVGAGI. The CDR3 spans 14 residues. The CDR3 bases are TGTGCCAGCAGGGTATCCGGACTTGCCTACGGGCAGTACTTC. Amino acids: CASRVSGLAYGQYF.

This clonotype has ten or more counts. The chain joins TRBV6-2 or TRBV6-3 to TRBJ2-5, with 7 bases matching TRBD1. The CDR3 is made up of 16 amino acids. V shed 5 bases and J 0 bases; nucleotides not matched to a gene: 9. The germline gives CDR1 MNHEY, CDR2 SVGEGT. The CDR3 coding sequence is TGTGCCAGCAGTCCCGGGACAGCAAGGTACCAAGAGACCCAGTACTTC. Protein: CASSPGTARYQETQYF.

At least ten counts were recorded for this clonotype. The rearrangement uses TRBV7-6 and TRBJ2-6, with D uncertain. The CDR3 has 15 amino acids. Germline lookup yields CDR1 SGHVS and CDR2 FNYEAQ. V was trimmed by 2 bases and J by 1 base, leaving 6 bases between them. The CDR3 reads CASSLFLSGANVLTF. CDR3 sequence (DNA): TGTGCCAGCAGCTTATTTCTATCTGGGGCCAACGTCCTGACTTTC.

This clonotype was observed at least ten times. The chain recombines TRBV6-5 with TRBJ1-1, with TRBD1 identical over 7 bases. The germline CDR1 and CDR2 sequences are MNHEY and SVGAGI. With 2 bases clipped from V and 1 base from J, the junction kept 16 bases outside the gene matches. CDR3 size: 19 residues. CDR3 loop: CASSYHYSEPGQTNTEAFF. CDR3 nucleotides: TGTGCCAGCAGTTACCACTATAGCGAGCCGGGACAGACGAACACTGAAGCTTTCTTT.

This clonotype was counted ten times or more. The CDR3 region has the DNA TGTGCCAGCAGGCACCGGGACAGCTACATGAACACTGAAGCTTTCTTT. This translates into CASRHRDSYMNTEAFF. The rearrangement joins TRBV6-5 to TRBJ1-1, with 7 bases fitting TRBD1. CDR1 is MNHEY, CDR2 SVGAGI, per germline. The length of the CDR3 is 16 residues. V shed 6 bases, J shed 0 bases, and the junction held 10 bases outside the gene matches.